The present TCR beta chain was sequenced within a study of T cells in Graves' hyperthyroidism and ophthalmopathy. V gave up 2 bases and J gave up 1 base, with 2 bases separating them. The CDR3 runs to 12 residues. Amplification of TCR beta CDR3 regions used RNA as the template. Researchers ran a first-round RT-PCR on the TCR CDR3 using the HTBI primer set. Via MiXCR, TCRdb re-called the multiplex PCR reads, giving one row per CDR3 protein. The repertoire holds 690,000 or so distinct CDR3 sequences, 18% seen once, with over 15% in the top ten. This clonotype was seen many times. The TCR sequence derives from a woman between 50 and 59 years old with Graves' hyperthyroidism that later progressed to Graves' ophthalmopathy. Sequenced sample: blood. The chain couples TRBV12-3 or TRBV12-4 to TRBJ2-5; D is unresolved. Here the CDR3 DNA reads TGTGCCAGCAGTTTATTCCAAGAGACCCAGTACTTC. This sequence encodes CASSLFQETQYF.